This is a list of T cell receptor beta chains from one sample in a study of radiotherapy plus CTLA-4 blockade in lung cancer. Some clones are missing from TCRdb's copy, which holds only in-frame ones; the method was immunoSEQ multiplex PCR. In the table there are approximately 77,000 clones, roughly four fifths of which are singletons. This sample comprised peripheral blood, obtained from a patient treated with radiotherapy plus ipilimumab. The receptors derive from a human donor with non-small cell lung cancer who had stable disease on radiotherapy plus ipilimumab. CDR3s leave out the opening cysteine and the closing phenylalanine or tryptophan. D genes are given only for firm matches. Clone sizes are given selectively: once, few, many, or a class where the clone is expanded.

clone size,V gene,D gene,J gene,CDR3 protein
NA,TRBV10-2,NA,TRBJ2-1,ASGTKANEQF
NA,TRBV29-1,TRBD2,TRBJ2-7,SVDAPSGNYEQY
NA,TRBV14,TRBD1,TRBJ1-6,ASSLGRDRVRNSPLH
NA,TRBV5-1,NA,TRBJ1-5,ASSLGGSGDAPQH
NA,TRBV20-1,NA,TRBJ1-1,SAEGDTEAF
NA,TRBV5-1,NA,TRBJ1-4,ASSLNTLNEKLF
NA,TRBV30,TRBD1,TRBJ1-6,AWSSGQGANSPLH
NA,TRBV6-1,TRBD1,TRBJ1-1,ASSDPRQGSDTEAF
NA,TRBV5-1,NA,TRBJ2-3,ASSGGLRGSSTDMQY
NA,TRBV6-5,NA,TRBJ2-1,ASSPRDAGYNEQF
NA,TRBV28,NA,TRBJ1-1,ASSLGNTEAF
NA,TRBV6-1,NA,TRBJ2-5,ASSEYGPQETQY
NA,TRBV10-2,NA,TRBJ1-6,ASSGTEGSPLH
NA,TRBV18,TRBD1,TRBJ2-7,ASSPPLGGTGYYEQY
once,TRBV18,NA,TRBJ1-1,ASSPRTVENTEAF
NA,TRBV5-4,TRBD1,TRBJ2-2,ASSRQGQNTGELF
once,TRBV5-1,NA,TRBJ1-4,ASSFAFMTENEKLF
NA,TRBV5-1,NA,TRBJ2-2,ASSYPPGALDTGELF
NA,TRBV5-1,NA,TRBJ1-2,ASSTISGPANYGYT
few,TRBV19,NA,TRBJ2-7,ASSIGRYSYEQY
once,TRBV11-2,TRBD1,TRBJ1-6,ASSPGTASYSPLH
NA,TRBV9,NA,TRBJ1-1,ASSPQGQLNTEAF
NA,TRBV6-5,TRBD1,TRBJ1-5,ASSSRQGAQPQH
NA,TRBV6-5,TRBD1,TRBJ2-3,ASNEGASTDTQY
NA,TRBV7-3,NA,TRBJ2-3,ASSTQGLSTDTQY
NA,TRBV7-3,NA,TRBJ1-1,ASSLTWDRQAF
once,TRBV6-5,NA,TRBJ2-1,ASSHTALSYNEQF
once,TRBV4-1,NA,TRBJ1-2,ASSALSGGYYGYT
NA,TRBV5-4,TRBD1,TRBJ1-6,ASSPGGGYNSPLH
NA,TRBV6-1,NA,TRBJ1-5,ASSEGTAYQPQH
NA,TRBV21-1,NA,TRBJ1-5,ASSFRGNQPQH
NA,TRBV19,TRBD1,TRBJ2-7,ASSTGQGKGYEQY
NA,TRBV10-1,NA,TRBJ2-3,ASSEKVETLSTDTQY
NA,TRBV28,NA,TRBJ1-4,ASRLGQLYEKLF
NA,TRBV9,NA,TRBJ1-2,ASSVTGGWGYT
NA,TRBV6-5,NA,TRBJ2-3,ASSSSTDTQY
NA,TRBV27,TRBD1,TRBJ1-1,ASGYPTGREAF
NA,TRBV4-1,NA,TRBJ2-1,ASSLPGAGTMKQF
NA,TRBV19,NA,TRBJ2-6,ASSRGGGYSGANVLT
NA,TRBV5-6,NA,TRBJ1-3,ASSLSNRRFGNTIY
NA,TRBV10-3,NA,TRBJ1-2,AISDREGQGLIDYGYT
NA,TRBV19,NA,TRBJ2-5,ASSITSTDLETQY
NA,TRBV9,TRBD2,TRBJ2-5,ASSVTSGAQETQY
NA,TRBV28,NA,TRBJ2-3,ASSLEFRREKQY
NA,TRBV18,TRBD1,TRBJ1-1,ASSPGQENTEAF
NA,TRBV7-9,NA,TRBJ2-7,ASSLAGTQYEQY
NA,TRBV30,NA,TRBJ2-7,AWSGQLYEQY
NA,TRBV11-2,TRBD1,TRBJ2-7,ASSLAGTGNYEQY
NA,TRBV21-1,NA,TRBJ2-3,ASSMGDQRTDTQY
NA,TRBV12-2,NA,TRBJ1-1,ASRLAGHGGRGTEAF
NA,TRBV19,TRBD1,TRBJ1-1,AGQTGVDTEAF
NA,TRBV6-1,NA,TRBJ1-4,ASSEGRGAGEKLF
NA,TRBV20-1,NA,TRBJ2-7,SAPNYYEQY
NA,TRBV30,NA,TRBJ1-2,AANRARGYGYT
NA,TRBV20-1,NA,TRBJ1-1,SAGRGTEAF
NA,TRBV5-6,NA,TRBJ2-3,ASSIPGLGTDTQY
NA,TRBV27,TRBD2,TRBJ2-1,ASSLPWASGGNEQF